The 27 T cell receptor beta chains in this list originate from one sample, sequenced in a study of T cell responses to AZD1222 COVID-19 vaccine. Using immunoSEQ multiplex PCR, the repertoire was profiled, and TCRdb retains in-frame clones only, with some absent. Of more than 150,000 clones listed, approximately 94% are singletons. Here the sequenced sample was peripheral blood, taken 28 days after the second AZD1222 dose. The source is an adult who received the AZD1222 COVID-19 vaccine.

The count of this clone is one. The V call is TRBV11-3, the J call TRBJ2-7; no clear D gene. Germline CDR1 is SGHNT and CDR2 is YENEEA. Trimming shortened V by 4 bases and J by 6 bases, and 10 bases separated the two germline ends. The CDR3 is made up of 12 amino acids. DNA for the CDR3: TGTGCCAGCAGCTCCGTCCCGGGCGAGCAGTACTTC. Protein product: CASSSVPGEQYF.

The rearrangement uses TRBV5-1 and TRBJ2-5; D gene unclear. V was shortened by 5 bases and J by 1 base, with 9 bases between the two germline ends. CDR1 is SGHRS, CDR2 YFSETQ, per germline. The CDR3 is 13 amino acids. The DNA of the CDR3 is TGCGCCAGCAGGGAGTCGGCCCAAGAGACCCAGTACTTC. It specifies CASRESAQETQYF.

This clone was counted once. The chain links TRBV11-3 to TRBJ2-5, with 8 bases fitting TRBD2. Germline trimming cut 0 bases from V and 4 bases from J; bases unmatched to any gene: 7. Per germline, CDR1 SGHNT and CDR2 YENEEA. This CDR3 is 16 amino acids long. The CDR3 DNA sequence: TGTGCCAGCAGCTTAGATTCCGGGGGGGCCCGAGAGACCCAGTACTTC. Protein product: CASSLDSGGARETQYF.

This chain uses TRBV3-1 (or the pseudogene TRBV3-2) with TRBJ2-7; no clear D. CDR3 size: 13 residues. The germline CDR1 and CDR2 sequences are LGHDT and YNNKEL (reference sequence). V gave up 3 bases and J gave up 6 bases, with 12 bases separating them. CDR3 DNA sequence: TGTGCCAGCAGCCAGACCCTCGCCTCCGAGCAGTACTTC. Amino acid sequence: CASSQTLASEQYF.

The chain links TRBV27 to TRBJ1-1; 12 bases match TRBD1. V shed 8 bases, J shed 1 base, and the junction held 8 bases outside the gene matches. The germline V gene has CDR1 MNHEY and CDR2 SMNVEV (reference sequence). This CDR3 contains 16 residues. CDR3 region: CASHPGQGAWNTEAFF. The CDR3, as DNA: TGTGCCAGCCATCCGGGACAGGGGGCTTGGAACACTGAAGCTTTCTTT.

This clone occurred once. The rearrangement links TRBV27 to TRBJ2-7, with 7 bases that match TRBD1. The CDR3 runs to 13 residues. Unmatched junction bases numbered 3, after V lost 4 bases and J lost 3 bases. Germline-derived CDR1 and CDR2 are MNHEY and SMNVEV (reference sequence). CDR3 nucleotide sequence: TGTGCCAGCAGTTCGGGACAGTTCTACGAGCAGTACTTC. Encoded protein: CASSSGQFYEQYF.

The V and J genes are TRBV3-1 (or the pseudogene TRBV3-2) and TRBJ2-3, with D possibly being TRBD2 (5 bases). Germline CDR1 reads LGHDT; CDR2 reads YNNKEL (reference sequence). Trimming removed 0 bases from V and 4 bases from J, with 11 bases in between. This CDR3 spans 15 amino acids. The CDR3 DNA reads TGTGCCAGCAGCCAAGATAGGGCTAGCTCAGATACGCAGTATTTT. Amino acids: CASSQDRASSDTQYF.

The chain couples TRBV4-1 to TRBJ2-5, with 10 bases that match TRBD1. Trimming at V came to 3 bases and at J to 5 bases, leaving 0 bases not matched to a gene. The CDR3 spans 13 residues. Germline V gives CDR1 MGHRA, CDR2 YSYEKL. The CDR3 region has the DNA TGCGCCAGCAGCCAGGACAGGGGGGAGACCCAGTACTTC. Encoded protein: CASSQDRGETQYF.

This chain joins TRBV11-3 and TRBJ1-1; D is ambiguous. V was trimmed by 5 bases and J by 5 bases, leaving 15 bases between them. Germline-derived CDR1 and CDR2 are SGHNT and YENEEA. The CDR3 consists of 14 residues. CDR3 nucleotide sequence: TGTGCCAGCAGCCAACGAGGTCAAGGGACTGAAGCTTTCTTT. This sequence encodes CASSQRGQGTEAFF.

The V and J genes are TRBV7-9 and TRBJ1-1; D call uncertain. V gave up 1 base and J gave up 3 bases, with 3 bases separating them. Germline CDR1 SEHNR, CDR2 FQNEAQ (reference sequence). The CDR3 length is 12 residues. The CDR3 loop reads CASSLVHTEAFF. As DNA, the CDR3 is TGTGCCAGCAGCTTAGTTCACACTGAAGCTTTCTTT. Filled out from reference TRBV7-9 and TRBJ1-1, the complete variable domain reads DTGVSQNPRHKITKRGQNVTFRCDPISEHNRLYWYRQTLGQGPEFLTYFQNEAQLEKSRLLSDRFSAERPKGSFSTLEIQRTEQGDSAMYLCASSLVHTEAFFGQGTRLTVV.

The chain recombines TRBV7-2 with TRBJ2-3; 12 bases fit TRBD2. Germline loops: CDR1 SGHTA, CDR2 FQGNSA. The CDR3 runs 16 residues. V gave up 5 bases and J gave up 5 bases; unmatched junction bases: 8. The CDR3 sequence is CASSPRLAGVVDTQYF. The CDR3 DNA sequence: TGTGCCAGCAGCCCTAGACTAGCGGGGGTGGTAGATACGCAGTATTTT.

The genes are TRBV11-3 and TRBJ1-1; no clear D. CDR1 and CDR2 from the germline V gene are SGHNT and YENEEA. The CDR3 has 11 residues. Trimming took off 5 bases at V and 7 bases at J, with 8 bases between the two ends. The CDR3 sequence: CASSLLGEAFF. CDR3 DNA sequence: TGTGCCAGCAGCCTCCTGGGTGAAGCTTTCTTT.

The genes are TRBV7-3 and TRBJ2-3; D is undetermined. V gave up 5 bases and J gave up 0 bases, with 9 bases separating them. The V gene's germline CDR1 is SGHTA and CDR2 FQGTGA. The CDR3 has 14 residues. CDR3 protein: CASSPTGSTDTQYF. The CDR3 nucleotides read TGTGCCAGCAGCCCAACCGGCAGCACAGATACGCAGTATTTT.

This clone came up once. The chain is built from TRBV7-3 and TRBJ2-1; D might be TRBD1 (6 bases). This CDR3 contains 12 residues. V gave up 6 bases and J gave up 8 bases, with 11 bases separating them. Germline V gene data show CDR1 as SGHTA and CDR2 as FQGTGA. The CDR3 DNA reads TGTGCCAGCAGTTTAGGGGGTGATGAGCAGTTCTTC. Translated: CASSLGGDEQFF.

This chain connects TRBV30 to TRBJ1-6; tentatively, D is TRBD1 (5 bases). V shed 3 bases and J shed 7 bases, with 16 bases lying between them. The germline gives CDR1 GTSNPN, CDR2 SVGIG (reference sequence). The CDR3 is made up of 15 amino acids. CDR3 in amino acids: CAWSVLGVPNSPLHF. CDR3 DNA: TGTGCCTGGAGCGTATTAGGGGTTCCAAATTCACCCCTCCACTTT.

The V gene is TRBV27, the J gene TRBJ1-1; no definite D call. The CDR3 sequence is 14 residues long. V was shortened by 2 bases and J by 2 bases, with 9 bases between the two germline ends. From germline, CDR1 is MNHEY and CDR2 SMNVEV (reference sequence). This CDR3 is CASSLNLHNTEAFF. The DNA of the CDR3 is TGTGCCAGCAGTTTAAACCTACACAACACTGAAGCTTTCTTT.

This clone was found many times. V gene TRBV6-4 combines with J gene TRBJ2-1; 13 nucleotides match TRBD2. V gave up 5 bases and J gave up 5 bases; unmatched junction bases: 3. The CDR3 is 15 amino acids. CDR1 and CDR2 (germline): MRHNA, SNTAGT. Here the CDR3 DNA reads TGTGCCAGCAGTCTGACTAGCGGGGGGAACAATGAGCAGTTCTTC. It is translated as CASSLTSGGNNEQFF.

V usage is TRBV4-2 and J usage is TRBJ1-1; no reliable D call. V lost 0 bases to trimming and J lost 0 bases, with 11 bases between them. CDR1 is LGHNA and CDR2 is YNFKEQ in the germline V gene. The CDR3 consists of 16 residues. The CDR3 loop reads CASSQDVGSLNTEAFF. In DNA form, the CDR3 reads TGTGCCAGCAGCCAAGATGTTGGCAGCCTGAACACTGAAGCTTTCTTT.

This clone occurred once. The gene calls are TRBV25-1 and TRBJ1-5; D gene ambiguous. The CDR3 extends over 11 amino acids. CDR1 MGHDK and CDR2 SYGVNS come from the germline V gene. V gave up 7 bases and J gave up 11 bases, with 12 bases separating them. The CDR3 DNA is TGTGCCAGCATTCTTGTTCGGACCCAGCATTTT. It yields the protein CASILVRTQHF. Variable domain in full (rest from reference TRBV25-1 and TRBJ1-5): EADIYQTPRYLVIGTGKKITLECSQTMGHDKMYWYQQDPGMELHLIHYSYGVNSTEKGDLSSESTVSRIRTEHFPLTLESARPSHTSQYLCASILVRTQHFGDGTRLSIL.

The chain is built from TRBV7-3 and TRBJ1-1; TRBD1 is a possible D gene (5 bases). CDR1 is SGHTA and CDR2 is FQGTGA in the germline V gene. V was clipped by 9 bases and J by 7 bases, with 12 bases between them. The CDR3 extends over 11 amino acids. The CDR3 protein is CARGQGGEAFF. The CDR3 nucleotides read TGTGCCAGGGGGCAGGGAGGTGAAGCTTTCTTT.

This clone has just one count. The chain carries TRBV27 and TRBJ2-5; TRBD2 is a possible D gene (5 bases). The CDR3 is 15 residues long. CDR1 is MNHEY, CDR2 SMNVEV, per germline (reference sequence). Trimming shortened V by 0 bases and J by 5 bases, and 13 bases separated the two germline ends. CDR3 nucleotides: TGTGCCAGCAGTTTATCGTCGGGGAGAGTCGAGACCCAGTACTTC. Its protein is CASSLSSGRVETQYF.

The CDR3, as DNA: TGCGCCAGCAGCCAAGATGCCGCTAATTCACCCCTCCACTTT. Translated, it gives CASSQDAANSPLHF. The chain is built from TRBV4-1 and TRBJ1-6, with D hard to call. Germline V gene lookup returns CDR1 MGHRA and CDR2 YSYEKL. This CDR3 has 14 residues. The V end was cut by 0 bases, the J end by 6 bases, with 6 bases between.

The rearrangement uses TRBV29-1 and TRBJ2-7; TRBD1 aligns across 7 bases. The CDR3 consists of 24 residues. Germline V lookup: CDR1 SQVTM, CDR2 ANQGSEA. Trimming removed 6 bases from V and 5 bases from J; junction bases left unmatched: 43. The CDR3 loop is CSVGPPTQTKWADQIGTAGHEQYF. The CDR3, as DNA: TGCAGCGTAGGGCCGCCGACCCAAACCAAGTGGGCAGACCAAATCGGGACAGCCGGGCACGAGCAGTACTTC.

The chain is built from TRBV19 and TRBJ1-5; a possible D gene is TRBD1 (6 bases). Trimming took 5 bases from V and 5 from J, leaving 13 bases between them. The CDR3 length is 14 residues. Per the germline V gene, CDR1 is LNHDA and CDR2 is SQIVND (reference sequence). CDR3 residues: CASSLRTVDQPQHF. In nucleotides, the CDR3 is TGTGCCAGTAGTCTCCGGACAGTCGATCAGCCCCAGCATTTT.

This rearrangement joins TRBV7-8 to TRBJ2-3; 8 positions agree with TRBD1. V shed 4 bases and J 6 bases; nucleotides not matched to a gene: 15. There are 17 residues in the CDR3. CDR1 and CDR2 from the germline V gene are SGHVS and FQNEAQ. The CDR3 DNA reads TGTGCCAGCAGCTCAAAGGAGACAGGGGCACCATGGGATACGCAGTATTTT. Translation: CASSSKETGAPWDTQYF.

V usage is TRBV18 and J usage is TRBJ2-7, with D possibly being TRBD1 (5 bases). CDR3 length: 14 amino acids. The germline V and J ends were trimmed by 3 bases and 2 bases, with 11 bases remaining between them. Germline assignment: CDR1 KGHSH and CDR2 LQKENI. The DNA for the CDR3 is TGTGCCAGCTCACCCAACAGGAATACCTACGAGCAGTACTTC. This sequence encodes CASSPNRNTYEQYF.

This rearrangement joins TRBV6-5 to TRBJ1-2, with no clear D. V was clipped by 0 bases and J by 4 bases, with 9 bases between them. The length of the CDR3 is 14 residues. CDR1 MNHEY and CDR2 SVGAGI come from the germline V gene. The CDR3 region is CASSYSRRAYGYTF. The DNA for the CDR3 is TGTGCCAGCAGTTACTCGAGGAGGGCCTATGGCTACACCTTC.